This T cell receptor (beta chain) was identified during a study of T cell clonotyping in hematopoietic cell transplantation. The protocol was immunoSEQ multiplex PCR, while the TCRdb copy is restricted to in-frame clones and leaves out a portion. This table holds roughly 13,000 clones, 92% found once. The origin of this receptor is a female patient in her fifties who had an allogeneic stem cell transplant from an unrelated donor, so the T cells may come from the graft donor. Some clones in this sample may be carry-over from other donors' samples. The specimen was PBMCs, collected 100 days after allogeneic stem cell transplant.

CDR3 bases: TGTGCCAGCAGCTTCCTGGGGGACGGGTCACCCCTCCACTTT. Residues: CASSFLGDGSPLHF. The rearrangement uses TRBV11-1 and TRBJ1-6; weak D call: TRBD1 (5 bases). Germline V lookup: CDR1 SGHAT, CDR2 FQDESV (reference sequence). Between the trimmed V and J ends, which lost 3 bases and 10 bases, there was a span of 13 bases. The CDR3 contains 14 residues.